This TCR beta chain stems from a study of blood T cell repertoires in COVID-19. On the study more broadly: PBMCs, B-cell-depleted T cells, or T cells provided the cDNA or gDNA that made up the material.

Germline V CDR1 and CDR2: SGDLS, YYNGEE. V lost 0 bases to trimming and J lost 7 bases; unmatched junction nucleotides: 6. The CDR3 runs to 15 residues. Sequenced by immunoSEQ multiplex PCR; TCRdb stores in-frame clones only, minus some. Of fewer than 200,000 clones in the sample, about 80% are singletons; the top ten hold approximately 6.8%. Only a few counts were recorded for this clone. The specimen sequenced was peripheral blood. This TCR came from a woman aged 40 to 49 with COVID-19, enrolled during active disease. The gene calls are TRBV9 and TRBJ1-4, with TRBD1 matching over 7 bases. The CDR3 here is CASSVEGARSEKLFF. The CDR3 bases are TGTGCCAGCAGCGTAGAGGGGGCGAGGAGTGAAAAACTGTTTTTT.